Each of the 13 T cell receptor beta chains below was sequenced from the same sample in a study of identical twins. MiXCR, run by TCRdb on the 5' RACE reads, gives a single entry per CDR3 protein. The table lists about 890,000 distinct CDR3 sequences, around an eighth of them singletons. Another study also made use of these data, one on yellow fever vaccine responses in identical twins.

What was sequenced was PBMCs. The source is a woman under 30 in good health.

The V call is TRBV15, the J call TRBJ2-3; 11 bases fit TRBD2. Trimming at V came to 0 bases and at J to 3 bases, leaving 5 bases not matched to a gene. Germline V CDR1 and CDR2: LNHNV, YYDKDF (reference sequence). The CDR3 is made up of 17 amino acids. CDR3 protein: CATSRDYSGRGTDTQYF. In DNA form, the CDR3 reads TGTGCCACCAGCAGAGATTATAGCGGGAGGGGTACAGATACGCAGTATTTT.

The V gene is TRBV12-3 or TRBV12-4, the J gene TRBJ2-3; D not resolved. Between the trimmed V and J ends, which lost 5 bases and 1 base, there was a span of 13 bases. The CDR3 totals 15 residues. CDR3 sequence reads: CASSGWVVGTDTQYF. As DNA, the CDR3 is TGTGCCAGCAGTGGTTGGGTTGTAGGCACAGATACGCAGTATTTT.

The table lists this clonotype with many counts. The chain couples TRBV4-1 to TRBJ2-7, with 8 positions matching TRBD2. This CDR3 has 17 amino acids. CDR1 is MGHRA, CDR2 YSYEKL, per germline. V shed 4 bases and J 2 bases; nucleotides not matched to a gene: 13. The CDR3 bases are TGCGCCAGCAGCCTCTTTACCGGGTTAGCGGGAACCTACGAGCAGTACTTC. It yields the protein CASSLFTGLAGTYEQYF.

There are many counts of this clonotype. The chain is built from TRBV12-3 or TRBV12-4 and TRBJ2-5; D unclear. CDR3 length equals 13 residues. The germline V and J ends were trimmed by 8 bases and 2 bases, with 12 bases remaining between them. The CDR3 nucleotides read TGTGCCAGCGCCCATGGCGGTCAAGAGACCCAGTACTTC. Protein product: CASAHGGQETQYF.

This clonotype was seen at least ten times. The CDR3 DNA is TGTGCCAGCAGCATGGACGGCTACGAGCAGTACTTC. This translates into CASSMDGYEQYF. The chain joins TRBV9 to TRBJ2-7; no definite D call. The germline CDR1 and CDR2 sequences are SGDLS and YYNGEE. V lost 4 bases and J lost 3, with 8 bases in between. The CDR3 covers 12 residues.

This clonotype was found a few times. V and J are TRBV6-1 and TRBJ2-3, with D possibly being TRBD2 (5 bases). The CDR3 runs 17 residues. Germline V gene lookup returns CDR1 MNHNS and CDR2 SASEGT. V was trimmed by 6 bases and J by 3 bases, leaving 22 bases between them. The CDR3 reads CASSHRASTGWTDTQYF. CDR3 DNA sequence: TGTGCCAGCAGCCATCGGGCCTCAACGGGGTGGACAGATACGCAGTATTTT.

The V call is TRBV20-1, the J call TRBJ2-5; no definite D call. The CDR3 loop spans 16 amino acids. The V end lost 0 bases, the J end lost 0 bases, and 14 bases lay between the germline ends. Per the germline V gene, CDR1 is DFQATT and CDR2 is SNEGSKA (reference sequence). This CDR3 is CSARDLGRWYQETQYF. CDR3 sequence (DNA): TGCAGTGCTAGAGATTTGGGCAGGTGGTACCAAGAGACCCAGTACTTC.

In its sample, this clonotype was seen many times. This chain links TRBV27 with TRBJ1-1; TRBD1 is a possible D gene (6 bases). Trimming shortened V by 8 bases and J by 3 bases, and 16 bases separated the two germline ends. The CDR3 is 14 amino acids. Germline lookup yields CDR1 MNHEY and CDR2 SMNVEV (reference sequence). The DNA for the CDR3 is TGTGCCAGCGTACCCACAGGGTACGACACTGAAGCTTTCTTT. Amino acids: CASVPTGYDTEAFF.

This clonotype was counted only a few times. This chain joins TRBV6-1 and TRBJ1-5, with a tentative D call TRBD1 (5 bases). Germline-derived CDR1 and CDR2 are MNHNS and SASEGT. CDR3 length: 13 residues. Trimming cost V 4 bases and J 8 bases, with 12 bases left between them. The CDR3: CASSGQIVEPQHF. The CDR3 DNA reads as TGTGCCAGCAGTGGACAGATCGTGGAGCCCCAGCATTTT.

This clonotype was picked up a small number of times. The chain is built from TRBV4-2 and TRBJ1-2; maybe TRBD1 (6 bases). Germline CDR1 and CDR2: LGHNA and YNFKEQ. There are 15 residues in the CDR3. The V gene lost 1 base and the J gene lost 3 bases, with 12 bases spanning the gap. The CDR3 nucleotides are TGTGCCAGCAGCCAAGTGGCCGGGACACACTATGGCTACACCTTC. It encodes CASSQVAGTHYGYTF.

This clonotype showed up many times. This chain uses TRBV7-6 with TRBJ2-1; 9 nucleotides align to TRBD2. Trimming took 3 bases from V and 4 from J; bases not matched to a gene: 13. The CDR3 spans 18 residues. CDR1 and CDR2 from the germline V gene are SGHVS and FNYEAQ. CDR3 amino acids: CASSFTSGLTEQYNEQFF. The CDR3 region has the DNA TGTGCCAGCAGCTTTACTAGCGGGCTAACGGAACAATACAATGAGCAGTTCTTC.

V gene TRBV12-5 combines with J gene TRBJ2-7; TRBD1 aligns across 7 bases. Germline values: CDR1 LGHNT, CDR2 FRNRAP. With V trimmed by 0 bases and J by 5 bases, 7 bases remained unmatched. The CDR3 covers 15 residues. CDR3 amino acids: CASGLVRYRGDEQYF. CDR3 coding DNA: TGTGCTAGTGGTTTGGTACGGTACAGGGGCGACGAGCAGTACTTC. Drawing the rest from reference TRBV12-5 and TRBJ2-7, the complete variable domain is DARVTQTPRHKVTEMGQEVTMRCQPILGHNTVFWYRQTMMQGLELLAYFRNRAPLDDSGMPKDRFSAEMPDATLATLKIQPSEPRDSAVYFCASGLVRYRGDEQYFGPGTRLTVT.

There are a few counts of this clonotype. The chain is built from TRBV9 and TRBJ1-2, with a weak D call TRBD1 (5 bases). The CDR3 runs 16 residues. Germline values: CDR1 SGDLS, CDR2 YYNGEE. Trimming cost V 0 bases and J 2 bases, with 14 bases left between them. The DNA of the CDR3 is TGTGCCAGCAGCGTAGCTACTGGGGGGATGAACTATGGCTACACCTTC. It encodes CASSVATGGMNYGYTF.